This T cell receptor beta chain was obtained from a study of PD-L1 blockade in urothelial cancer. Looking at the study overall: Analyzed time points were 3 weeks (second dose) and 6 weeks after therapy began. Blood-derived samples held a median about 150,000 T cells. Notes on the study in general: Better survival was forecast by a pretreatment blood TCR clonality below the median.

A note on this clone: The target antigen is unknown.

TCRdb's copy holds only in-frame clones and misses some; the assay was immunoSEQ multiplex PCR. This sample has some 110,000 clones, with more than 85% found just once. V was pared by 7 bases and J by 4 bases, with 13 bases between. CDR1 MDHEN and CDR2 SYDVKM come from the germline V gene. The CDR3 loop spans 14 amino acids. Regarding time point: peripheral blood 6 weeks after treatment start. The chain employs TRBV28 and TRBJ1-4; perhaps TRBD1 as D (6 bases). This clonotype was obtained from a man between 60 and 70 years old with urothelial cancer. The specimen comprised PBMCs, sampled around atezolizumab (anti-PD-L1) treatment. This CDR3 is CASTLGGNNEKLFF. DNA of the CDR3: TGTGCCAGCACCTTAGGGGGTAATAATGAAAAACTGTTTTTT.